The clone carrying this T cell receptor beta chain occurred many times. The sample comes from a study of regulatory T cells in long-lasting Graves disease. With iRepertoire HTBI primers and Arm-PCR of CDR3 regions, TCR beta libraries were built. MiXCR, run by TCRdb on the multiplex PCR reads, gives a single entry per CDR3 protein. The data hold 360,000 or so distinct CDR3 sequences, with over 15% observed a single time. The time point was: newly diagnosed GD, antithyroid drugs for less than 3 months. From PBMCs, RNA was extracted and then used to make the TCR library. These data are also associated with another study on T cells in Graves' hyperthyroidism and ophthalmopathy. That investigation notes: The study used the HTBI primer set for a first-round RT-PCR of the TCR CDR3.

The receptor was derived from a man aged 40-49 years with Graves disease. Material: peripheral blood mononuclear cells (PBMCs), obtained at new diagnosis, from a patient treated with antithyroid drugs.

The CDR3 coding sequence is TGTGCCAGTACTCAGGGGAATGGCTACACCTTC. Protein: CASTQGNGYTF. The chain is built from TRBV2 and TRBJ1-2; maybe TRBD1 (6 bases). The germline CDR1 and CDR2 sequences are SNHLY and FYNNEI. V was shortened by 9 bases and J by 6 bases, with 11 bases between the two germline ends. This CDR3 spans 11 amino acids.